A single sample gave rise to the 21 T cell receptor beta chains below, sequenced in a study of shared clonotypes between healthy human individuals. Method: immunoSEQ multiplex PCR; TCRdb's copy keeps in-frame clones and lacks some. The table has 300,000 or so clones, approximately 79% seen once. Sequencing was performed on memory CD4+ T cells sorted from blood. Subset described: CD45RA-negative fraction. Source of these receptors: a man aged 25-45 years in good health.

As concerns this clone: Other nucleotide sequences from this sample produce the same CDR3. As DNA, the CDR3 is TGTGCCAGCAGCTTGGCCGGGAGCTCCTACAATGAGCAGTTCTTC. Translating gives CASSLAGSSYNEQFF. J is TRBJ2-1 and V is TRBV5-5, with D possibly matching TRBD2 (6 bases). Trimming shortened V by 0 bases and J by 0 bases, and 7 bases separated the two germline ends. From germline, CDR1 is SGHKS and CDR2 YYEKEE (reference sequence). The CDR3 is 15 amino acids.

This clone was seen just once. The rearrangement joins TRBV11-2 to TRBJ2-2; D gene ambiguous. CDR1 and CDR2 (germline): SGHAT, FQNNGV. The CDR3 runs 13 residues. V was pared by 1 base and J by 4 bases, with 4 bases between. CDR3 protein: CASSLVGTGELFF. DNA of the CDR3: TGTGCCAGCAGCTTAGTGGGCACCGGGGAGCTGTTTTTT.

The CDR3 loop is CASSPGVTGELFF. DNA for the CDR3: TGTGCCAGCAGCCCAGGGGTAACCGGGGAGCTGTTTTTT. V is TRBV11-3 and J is TRBJ2-2; the D gene is possibly TRBD1 (6 bases). Germline V gene lookup returns CDR1 SGHNT and CDR2 YENEEA. This CDR3 region has 13 residues. V dropped 5 bases and J dropped 5 bases, with 9 bases sitting between them.

In DNA form, the CDR3 reads TGCAGCGTTTTCGGACGCAGGACTAGCGGGAACACAGATACGCAGTATTTT. It encodes CSVFGRRTSGNTDTQYF. V is TRBV29-1 and J is TRBJ2-3; 12 bases fit TRBD2. The germline gives CDR1 SQVTM, CDR2 ANQGSEA. V dropped 5 bases and J dropped 2; count of bases not matched to a gene: 11. The CDR3 consists of 17 residues.

The gene calls are TRBV19 and TRBJ2-2, with unresolved D. Germline assignment: CDR1 LNHDA and CDR2 SQIVND (reference sequence). The CDR3 covers 12 residues. V lost 3 bases and J lost 9, with 8 bases in between. The CDR3 protein is CASSIRWRELFF. CDR3 coding DNA: TGTGCCAGTAGTATCCGTTGGCGGGAGCTGTTTTTT.

For this clone: This sample also contains other DNA sequences that code for the same CDR3. This chain uses TRBV7-3 with TRBJ2-1; no reliable D call. The CDR3 has 13 residues. Germline V gene lookup returns CDR1 SGHTA and CDR2 FQGTGA. V was cut by 0 bases and J by 7 bases, with 7 bases left in between. CDR3 region: CASSLTSANEQFF. The CDR3 region has the DNA TGTGCCAGCAGCTTAACGTCAGCGAATGAGCAGTTCTTC.

The V call is TRBV18, the J call TRBJ2-2, with unresolved D. Germline V gene data show CDR1 as KGHSH and CDR2 as LQKENI. The germline V and J ends were trimmed by 3 bases and 5 bases, with 13 bases remaining between them. CDR3 length: 15 residues. The CDR3 region is CASSPPPKFTGELFF. In nucleotides, the CDR3 is TGTGCCAGCTCACCGCCACCGAAATTTACCGGGGAGCTGTTTTTT.

This clone was seen a handful of times. V gene TRBV5-1 combines with J gene TRBJ2-3, with D possibly TRBD2 on 6 matching bases. The CDR3 sequence is 16 residues long. The germline V gene has CDR1 SGHRS and CDR2 YFSETQ. V was shortened by 4 bases and J by 0 bases, with 15 bases between the two germline ends. The CDR3 here is CASSPQGGMSTDTQYF. The CDR3 nucleotides read TGCGCCAGCAGCCCACAAGGCGGGATGAGCACAGATACGCAGTATTTT.

The rearrangement joins TRBV27 to TRBJ1-1, with 8 bases matching TRBD1. This CDR3 spans 16 amino acids. V gave up 6 bases and J gave up 1 base; unmatched junction bases: 10. CDR1 and CDR2 from the germline V gene are MNHEY and SMNVEV (reference sequence). In DNA, the CDR3 is TGTGCCAGCAGAGCACATCCGGGACAGGAGAACACTGAAGCTTTCTTT. Its translation: CASRAHPGQENTEAFF.

V gene TRBV5-6 combines with J gene TRBJ2-5; D is unclear. CDR3 length equals 11 residues. Germline values: CDR1 SGHDT, CDR2 YYEEEE. Trimming pared 1 base from V and 4 bases from J, leaving 2 bases between. CDR3 region: CASSLLETQYF. CDR3 nucleotide sequence: TGTGCCAGCAGCTTGTTAGAGACCCAGTACTTC. Together with reference TRBV5-6 and TRBJ2-5, the CDR3 gives the full variable domain: DAGVTQSPTHLIKTRGQQVTLRCSPKSGHDTVSWYQQALGQGPQFIFQYYEEEERQRGNFPDRFSGHQFPNYSSELNVNALLLGDSALYLCASSLLETQYFGPGTRLLVL.

This chain joins TRBV18 and TRBJ2-7; 10 nucleotides line up with TRBD2. CDR3 length equals 14 residues. Germline CDR1 and CDR2: KGHSH and LQKENI. With V trimmed by 1 base and J by 5 bases, 2 bases remained unmatched. The CDR3 DNA sequence: TGTGCCAGCTCACCACTAGCGGGAGGAGACGAGCAGTACTTC. Its translation is CASSPLAGGDEQYF.

The sample holds a few counts of this clone. The chain is built from TRBV7-3 and TRBJ2-1, with D maybe TRBD2 (5 bases). CDR3 length: 15 residues. The germline gives CDR1 SGHTA, CDR2 FQGTGA. V lost 2 bases and J lost 0, with 8 bases in between. The CDR3 is CASSLSRGSYNEQFF. CDR3 nucleotide sequence: TGTGCCAGCAGCTTATCACGGGGCTCCTACAATGAGCAGTTCTTC.

The chain couples TRBV28 to TRBJ1-5, with D possibly being TRBD1 (6 bases). Per germline, CDR1 MDHEN and CDR2 SYDVKM. The V end lost 6 bases, the J end lost 7 bases, and 22 bases lay between the germline ends. CDR3 length: 16 amino acids. The CDR3 DNA sequence: TGTGCCAGCAGGCCCCGGGGACATGGAGGATCCCAGCCCCAGCATTTT. Translated: CASRPRGHGGSQPQHF.

The sample holds a few counts of this clone. The gene calls are TRBV7-9 and TRBJ1-1; D not resolved. Deletions cut 5 bases from V and 1 base from J, with 14 bases between. This CDR3 comprises 15 residues. Germline CDR1 is SEHNR and CDR2 is FQNEAQ (reference sequence). In DNA form, the CDR3 reads TGTGCCAGCAGCCCCGTCGGAGGGAGGAACACTGAAGCTTTCTTT. Residues: CASSPVGGRNTEAFF.

The chain links TRBV7-2 to TRBJ2-1; 9 bases map to TRBD2. V gave up 2 bases and J gave up 9 bases; unmatched junction bases: 8. The CDR3 runs to 15 residues. The V gene's germline CDR1 is SGHTA and CDR2 FQGNSA. The CDR3 reads CASSLTRGGASEQFF. In DNA form, the CDR3 reads TGTGCCAGCAGCTTAACGCGGGGGGGAGCCAGTGAGCAGTTCTTC. Full variable domain (missing parts from reference TRBV7-2 and TRBJ2-1): GAGVSQSPSNKVTEKGKDVELRCDPISGHTALYWYRQSLGQGLEFLIYFQGNSAPDKSGLPSDRFSAERTGGSVSTLTIQRTQQEDSAVYLCASSLTRGGASEQFFGPGTRLTVL.

This clone was detected once. The chain combines TRBV27 with TRBJ1-3; the match to TRBD1 covers 7 bases. V gave up 6 bases and J gave up 3 bases; unmatched junction bases: 2. The CDR3 has 13 amino acids. Germline V gives CDR1 MNHEY, CDR2 SMNVEV (reference sequence). CDR3 region: CASSRQGGNTIYF. The DNA for the CDR3 is TGTGCCAGCAGCCGACAGGGTGGAAACACCATATATTTT.

This clone showed up just a few times. This chain joins TRBV7-2 and TRBJ1-2, with D perhaps TRBD1 (5 bases). The CDR3 has 15 residues. Germline CDR1 SGHTA, CDR2 FQGNSA. V gave up 5 bases and J gave up 4 bases, with 17 bases separating them. The CDR3 region is CASSPNLRGGYGYTF. The DNA for the CDR3 is TGTGCCAGCAGCCCAAACTTACGGGGGGGCTATGGCTACACCTTC. The full variable domain, its missing parts supplied by reference TRBV7-2 and TRBJ1-2, is GAGVSQSPSNKVTEKGKDVELRCDPISGHTALYWYRQSLGQGLEFLIYFQGNSAPDKSGLPSDRFSAERTGGSVSTLTIQRTQQEDSAVYLCASSPNLRGGYGYTFGSGTRLTVV.

This chain connects TRBV4-1 to TRBJ1-4, with D unresolved. This CDR3 contains 18 residues. CDR1 and CDR2 (germline): MGHRA, YSYEKL. Between the trimmed V and J ends, which lost 2 bases and 2 bases, there was a span of 18 bases. The CDR3 DNA follows: TGCGCCAGCAGCCAACTGAATCTGATTCCATCGACTAATGAAAAACTGTTTTTT. Protein product: CASSQLNLIPSTNEKLFF.

The chain links TRBV7-2 to TRBJ1-4; maybe TRBD1 (6 bases). V was clipped by 5 bases and J by 7 bases, with 17 bases between them. CDR1 is SGHTA, CDR2 FQGNSA, per germline. The CDR3 extends over 15 amino acids. CDR3 sequence: CASSPQGNRGEKLFF. In DNA, the CDR3 is TGTGCCAGCAGCCCTCAGGGGAATCGCGGTGAAAAACTGTTTTTT.

The V call is TRBV7-9, the J call TRBJ2-1; perhaps TRBD1 as D (6 bases). The V gene's germline CDR1 is SEHNR and CDR2 FQNEAQ (reference sequence). The CDR3 has 17 amino acids. The ends were cut back, 5 bases at V and 4 bases at J, with 21 bases in the middle. The CDR3 DNA follows: TGTGCCAGCAGCCCCAGAAAGGGGGTTGCGTCTTACAATGAGCAGTTCTTC. It codes for CASSPRKGVASYNEQFF.

The V and J genes are TRBV20-1 and TRBJ1-2; D may be TRBD1 (5 bases). CDR3 length: 11 residues. Trimming shortened V by 0 bases and J by 7 bases, and 6 bases separated the two germline ends. CDR1 is DFQATT and CDR2 is SNEGSKA in the germline V gene (reference sequence). The CDR3 is CSARDRVGYTF. Written as DNA, the CDR3 is TGCAGTGCTAGAGACAGGGTTGGCTACACCTTC.